This is a list of T cell receptor beta chains from one sample in a study of T cells in localized non-small cell lung cancer. Sequencing used immunoSEQ multiplex PCR; TCRdb keeps in-frame clones, though not all of them. The sample contains tens of thousands of clones, around 90% of which appear only once. Material: peripheral blood, obtained before any cancer treatment. These receptors all come from a female donor older than 55 with stage I lung adenocarcinoma. Both conserved end residues are part of each CDR3. A D gene is named only where the DNA matches it firmly. Not all rows give a size; the values are once, few, many and, for expanded clones, a class.

j_call d_call clone_size v_call cdr3_nt cdr3_aa
TRBJ1-1 - - TRBV10-2 TGCGCCAGCAGTGAGTCGTTGGAAGAGGGTGTGCGTGAAGCTTTCTTT CASSESLEEGVREAFF
TRBJ2-3 TRBD2 - TRBV18 TGTGCCAGCTCACCAGCTCCTAGCGGAAACACAGATACGCAGTATTTT CASSPAPSGNTDTQYF
TRBJ2-2 - - TRBV28 TGTGCCAGCAGTTCCGCAGCCCTGGGCACCGGGGAGCTGTTTTTT CASSSAALGTGELFF
TRBJ2-6 - once TRBV10-1 TGCGCCAGCAGCAGAGGGGACTCTGGGGCCAACGTCCTGACTTTC CASSRGDSGANVLTF
TRBJ2-3 TRBD2 - TRBV7-2 TGTGCCAGCAGCCCCGATAGCGGGGGGGTTGGTACAGATACGCAGTATTTT CASSPDSGGVGTDTQYF
TRBJ2-5 - - TRBV10-3 TGTGCCAGCACCGACAGACCACAAGAGACCCAGTACTTC CASTDRPQETQYF
TRBJ2-2 - - TRBV10-3 TGTGCCACCATCCCCGGTGGGGACACAAACACCGGGGAGCTGTTTTTT CATIPGGDTNTGELFF
TRBJ1-5 - - TRBV6-5 TGTGCCAGCAGTTATTTCGGGTTGGATCAGCCCCAGCATTTT CASSYFGLDQPQHF
TRBJ2-1 TRBD1 - TRBV5-1 TGCGCCAGCAGCAGCGACAGGGGTAACAATGAGCAGTTCTTC CASSSDRGNNEQFF
TRBJ2-5 TRBD2 once TRBV2 TGTGCCAGCCGAACGGGGGGTCGCCAAGAGACCCAGTACTTC CASRTGGRQETQYF
TRBJ2-2 - few TRBV28 TGTGCCAGCAGACGTAAGGGGGGCCCCCGGGAGCTGTTTTTT CASRRKGGPRELFF
TRBJ2-5 - - TRBV6-5 TGTGCCGCCCAGACGGGGATTGGAGAGACCCAGTACTTC CAAQTGIGETQYF
TRBJ1-2 - - TRBV15 TGTGCCACCAGCAGAGATACCAACTATGGCTACACCTTC CATSRDTNYGYTF
TRBJ1-5 - - TRBV19 TGTGCCAGTAGTATAGATTGGGTGCAGCCCCAGCATTTT CASSIDWVQPQHF
TRBJ1-4 TRBD1 - TRBV5-1 TGCGCCAGCAGCTCAGGACAGGGGCTTAATGAAAAACTGTTTTTT CASSSGQGLNEKLFF
TRBJ1-1 TRBD1 - TRBV4-2 TGTGCCAGCAGCCAGGCTCTTGGACAGGGGGCGATCCGATGGGACACTGAAGCTTTCTTT CASSQALGQGAIRWDTEAFF
TRBJ2-5 - once TRBV5-8 TGTGCCAGCAGCCCGCACGGGGAGACCCAGTACTTC CASSPHGETQYF
TRBJ2-5 TRBD2 once TRBV7-9 TGTGCCAGCAGCCTCCTAGCGGGGGCACCTCAAGAGACCCAGTACTTC CASSLLAGAPQETQYF
TRBJ2-1 - once TRBV27 TGTGCCAGCAGTTTATCGGGGCTAAATGAGCAGTTCTTC CASSLSGLNEQFF
TRBJ1-2 - few TRBV11-2 TGTGCCAGCAGCTTAGATTTCGCCTATGGCTACACCTTC CASSLDFAYGYTF
TRBJ1-2 - - TRBV5-6 TGTGCCAGCAGCCCCAAAGCCCCCTATGGCTACACCTTC CASSPKAPYGYTF
TRBJ1-2 TRBD1 - TRBV19 TGTGCCAGTAGTACGGACCGGGACAGGAACTATGGCTACACCTTC CASSTDRDRNYGYTF
TRBJ2-7 - - TRBV2 TGTGCCAGCAGTGATTCCGGGATCACCTACGAGCAGTACTTC CASSDSGITYEQYF
TRBJ2-5 TRBD1 - TRBV5-1 TGCGCCAGCAGCCGGAGCGGGACAGGGAAAGAGACCCAGTACTTC CASSRSGTGKETQYF
TRBJ1-2 - - TRBV7-2 TGTGCCAGCAGCTATGACAGACTCTATGGCTACACCTTC CASSYDRLYGYTF
TRBJ1-5 - - TRBV7-2 TGTGCCAGCAGCCGCGATTATTATAGCAATCAGCCCCAGCATTTT CASSRDYYSNQPQHF
TRBJ1-2 TRBD1 - TRBV28 TGTGCCAGCAGTCTTCTGACAGGGGCGAACTATGGCTACACCTTC CASSLLTGANYGYTF
TRBJ1-2 - - TRBV19 TGTGCCAGTAGTAACCCGCAGAGGGGCTACACCTTC CASSNPQRGYTF
TRBJ1-1 - - TRBV9 TGTGCCAGCAGCGTGTCGGTCTCGAGGGGGAACACTGAAGCTTTCTTT CASSVSVSRGNTEAFF
TRBJ1-2 TRBD1 - TRBV5-5 TGTGCCAGCAGCCATGCAGGGGGGCGGAACTATGGCTACACCTTC CASSHAGGRNYGYTF
TRBJ2-3 TRBD2 - TRBV5-1 TGCGCCAGCAGCTTGACTAGCGGATTCACAGATACGCAGTATTTT CASSLTSGFTDTQYF
TRBJ1-1 - once TRBV28 TGTGCCAGCACCCTCCCCCGACCAAACACTGAAGCTTTCTTT CASTLPRPNTEAFF
TRBJ1-5 - - TRBV7-2 TGTGCCAGCAGCCGCGTATCGGCGAGCAATCAGCCCCAGCATTTT CASSRVSASNQPQHF
TRBJ1-2 - - TRBV5-6 TGTGCCAGCAGCTTGGAGATTTATGGCTACACCTTC CASSLEIYGYTF
TRBJ2-6 - - TRBV5-4 TGTGCCAGCAGCCCTCGACCTGGTGGGGAGGCCAACGTCCTGACTTTC CASSPRPGGEANVLTF
TRBJ2-5 TRBD1 - TRBV5-1 TGCGCCAGCAGCTTACAGGGGAGCCTTCGAGAGACCCAGTACTTC CASSLQGSLRETQYF
TRBJ1-2 - - TRBV5-4 TGTGCCAGCAGCACCAGGGGATCCCTATACGGCTACACCTTC CASSTRGSLYGYTF
TRBJ2-1 TRBD2 - TRBV10-3 TGTGCCATCAGTGAGCCCCCCCCTACTAGCGGGGGGAAAACCTACAATGAGCAGTTCTTC CAISEPPPTSGGKTYNEQFF
TRBJ1-1 - - TRBV5-6 TGTGCCAGCAGCCGCTCGCCGGGGCGCCCTGAAGCTTTCTTT CASSRSPGRPEAFF
TRBJ1-2 TRBD1 - TRBV7-2 TGTGCCAGCAGCCATAGGGGGCTCTATGGCTACACCTTC CASSHRGLYGYTF
TRBJ1-2 TRBD1 - TRBV5-1 TGCGCCAGCAGCCTACAGGGGGACTATGGCTACACCTTC CASSLQGDYGYTF
TRBJ2-3 TRBD2 - TRBV7-9 TGTGCCAGCAGCTTCCGGGACTACCTCCCGGATACGCAGTATTTT CASSFRDYLPDTQYF
TRBJ1-2 - - TRBV4-1 TGCGCCAGCAGCCAGGACGATTTGACAGGAATTAACTATGGCTACACCTTC CASSQDDLTGINYGYTF
TRBJ2-1 TRBD2 - TRBV6-1 TGTGCCAGCAGGCGCTCCGGGACTAGCGAATGGTTCTTC CASRRSGTSEWFF
TRBJ1-3 - - TRBV5-1 TGCGCCAGCAGCCGACGAGAAGGTGCCAGTGCGTCCTCTGGAAACACCATATATTTT CASSRREGASASSGNTIYF
TRBJ2-2 - - TRBV11-1 TGTGCCAGCAGCTTAGGGCAGGGTCACACCGGGGAGCTGTTTTTT CASSLGQGHTGELFF
TRBJ2-1 TRBD2 once TRBV11-2 TGTGCCAGCAGCTTGGCCCCCCAAGCGGGGTCAATCAATGAGCAGTTCTTC CASSLAPQAGSINEQFF
TRBJ1-2 - - TRBV7-3 TGTGCCAGCAGCTCCCTGTCGGGGGTTAACTATGGCTACACCTTC CASSSLSGVNYGYTF
TRBJ2-7 TRBD1 - TRBV29-1 TGCAGCGTTGTGGGTCGAATTAACAGGGGAAGCTCCTACGAGCAGTACTTC CSVVGRINRGSSYEQYF